The 5 T cell receptor beta chains in this list originate from one sample, sequenced in a study of T cells after yellow fever vaccination. TCRdb itself ran the 5' RACE reads through MiXCR, one entry per CDR3 protein. The profile shows some 300,000 distinct CDR3 sequences, around 8.6% of them singletons. The sample was CD4+ T cells sorted from PBMCs, taken 5 days after the yellow fever booster vaccination. The receptors originated from a man between 18 and 29 years old who received the YFV17D yellow fever vaccine.

For the CDR3, the DNA is TGTGCCAGCAGCTGGGGCCCTGTAGGGGCGATATATGACACTGAAGCTTTCTTT. The encoded protein is CASSWGPVGAIYDTEAFF. V usage is TRBV5-5 and J usage is TRBJ1-1, with a tentative D call TRBD1 (5 bases). The CDR3 spans 18 residues. Trimming shortened V by 3 bases and J by 3 bases, and 24 bases separated the two germline ends. Germline CDR1 reads SGHKS; CDR2 reads YYEKEE (reference sequence).

This clonotype was counted only a few times. The chain uses TRBV7-2 and TRBJ1-2; TRBD1 might be the D (6 bases). This CDR3 contains 16 residues. V was cut by 1 base and J by 3 bases, with 15 bases left in between. In germline, CDR1 is SGHTA, CDR2 FQGNSA. DNA for the CDR3: TGTGCCAGCAGCTTAGACGGTGCCGGACAGCACTATGGCTACACCTTC. It translates to CASSLDGAGQHYGYTF.

CDR3 protein: CASTLLRGTDTQYF. As DNA, the CDR3 is TGCGCCAGCACCCTTCTCAGGGGCACAGATACGCAGTATTTT. The V call is TRBV5-1, the J call TRBJ2-3, with a possible D match to TRBD1 (5 bases). Germline CDR1 is SGHRS and CDR2 is YFSETQ. With 6 bases removed from V and 1 base from J, the gap between germline ends came to 12 bases. The CDR3 runs to 14 residues.

This clonotype was recorded many times. The chain joins TRBV28 to TRBJ2-5; 11 bases map to TRBD1. Germline V gene sequence: CDR1 MDHEN, CDR2 SYDVKM. The ends lost 6 bases at V and 4 bases at J; junction bases unmatched: 4. The CDR3 is 14 amino acids. The CDR3 nucleotides read TGTGCCAGCAGGTCCGGGACAGGGGGAGAGACCCAGTACTTC. Amino acid sequence: CASRSGTGGETQYF.

This clonotype has at least ten counts. The chain employs TRBV12-3 or TRBV12-4 and TRBJ2-6; D may be TRBD2 (6 bases). The CDR3 loop spans 16 amino acids. V was trimmed by 4 bases and J by 0 bases, leaving 10 bases between them. The CDR3 DNA reads as TGTGCCAGCAGTTCCCCCGGGAGCTCTGGGGCCAACGTCCTGACTTTC. It codes for CASSSPGSSGANVLTF.